The entry that follows covers one T cell receptor beta chain sequence. The data derive from a study of blood T cell repertoires in COVID-19. V lost 0 bases and J lost 2; bases outside the gene matches: 6. The germline V gene has CDR1 SEHNR and CDR2 FQNEAQ (reference sequence). This CDR3 spans 17 amino acids. TCRdb's copy holds only in-frame clones and misses some; the assay was immunoSEQ multiplex PCR. The sample lists more than 200,000 clones, 70% to 90% occurring once. This chain connects TRBV7-9 to TRBJ2-1, with 8 bases aligning to TRBD2. The sample comprised peripheral blood. This receptor was identified in a man aged 25-45 years with active or convalescent COVID-19. CDR3 DNA sequence: TGTGCCAGCAGCTTAGCGCTGGGCGGGGGGACCTACAATGAGCAGTTCTTC. It specifies CASSLALGGGTYNEQFF.